The sample holds a few counts of the clone carrying this TCR beta chain. This same CDR3 is encoded by further DNA sequences in the sample. The sample belongs to a study of blood T cell repertoires in COVID-19. Here immunoSEQ multiplex PCR was the method, and the copy in TCRdb shows in-frame clones only, minus some. The sample carries just under 300,000 clones, 85% to 90% recorded once. This CDR3 has 14 residues. The V gene's germline CDR1 is SNHLY and CDR2 FYNNEI. The junction had 7 bases not matched to a gene; V was cut back by 6 bases and J by 7 bases. This TCR was sampled from a man between 65 and 85 years old with acute or convalescent COVID-19. The sequenced material came from peripheral blood. The rearrangement uses TRBV2 and TRBJ1-5; 9 bases fit TRBD1. As DNA, the CDR3 is TGTGCCAGCAGCATTGACAGGGGGGGCCAGCCCCAGCATTTT. Residues: CASSIDRGGQPQHF.